A selection of T cell receptor beta chains follows, all from one sample in a study of cytomegalovirus exposure and HLA in healthy donors. Measured with immunoSEQ multiplex PCR; TCRdb has only the in-frame clones, and not every one. This table has 78,000 or so clones, almost 97% appearing once. The sample was PBMCs. These receptors were taken from a man aged 18 to 29 in good health and CMV-seropositive. The conserved cysteine and the conserved F or W are not part of the CDR3 here. Fields, in order: J gene, clone size, V gene, D gene, CDR3 protein. The D gene is left open where the match is weak. Not all rows give a size; the values are once, few, many and, for expanded clones, a class.

TRBJ1-5,NA,TRBV5-1,TRBD1,ASSWTGGRNQPQH
TRBJ2-1,NA,TRBV4-1,TRBD2,ASSQSGVSGRNRLNNEQF
TRBJ2-7,NA,TRBV29-1,TRBD1,SVDAGQVGNEQY
TRBJ2-1,NA,TRBV6-1,NA,ASSERGPGHPYNEQF
TRBJ2-1,NA,TRBV28,TRBD2,ASSGSVAGTYNEQF
TRBJ2-3,NA,TRBV7-9,TRBD2,ASSSIRTSRGLTQY
TRBJ2-1,once,TRBV20-1,NA,SADIRDEQF
TRBJ2-2,NA,TRBV4-1,TRBD2,ASSQGGYSGGSNTGELF
TRBJ2-1,NA,TRBV14,TRBD2,ASSHPAGVAGGNEQF
TRBJ2-7,NA,TRBV7-8,NA,ASSLVGAGHEQY
TRBJ1-1,NA,TRBV19,TRBD1,ATYGQGRENTEAF
TRBJ2-1,NA,TRBV6-5,TRBD2,ASRLPGLVTHEQF
TRBJ2-7,once,TRBV5-1,TRBD2,ASSLVSGSSYEQY
TRBJ1-1,NA,TRBV28,NA,ASTLPLTGKGAEAF
TRBJ1-2,NA,TRBV27,TRBD1,ASSGTAEGLNYGYT
TRBJ2-7,NA,TRBV19,NA,ASSTSDWSYEQY
TRBJ2-7,NA,TRBV12-5,NA,ASGATALGEQY
TRBJ2-1,NA,TRBV19,NA,ASSFRELYNEQF
TRBJ2-7,NA,TRBV29-1,NA,SVQTGRYEQY
TRBJ1-5,NA,TRBV27,NA,ASSLQGPHQPQH
TRBJ2-7,NA,TRBV28,TRBD1,ASRSGTGYEQY
TRBJ2-7,NA,TRBV29-1,TRBD1,SVEDDRGPSYEQY
TRBJ2-5,NA,TRBV9,TRBD2,ASSAPGLAGGETQY
TRBJ2-7,NA,TRBV28,TRBD1,ASSRQGSPLEQY
TRBJ2-3,NA,TRBV30,TRBD2,AWSKRHSGFSTDTQY
TRBJ2-2,once,TRBV4-1,TRBD2,ASTALAGVDTGELF
TRBJ2-1,NA,TRBV10-3,TRBD2,AIQRSGTLSGNEQF
TRBJ2-7,NA,TRBV5-1,TRBD2,ASSAKGRDYEQY
TRBJ2-7,NA,TRBV30,NA,AWSVRTSTPHEQY
TRBJ1-1,NA,TRBV10-3,NA,AITEREGNTEAF
TRBJ2-2,NA,TRBV6-4,TRBD1,ASRPGQGTGELF
TRBJ1-5,few,TRBV10-1,TRBD1,ASSEGGTETQH
TRBJ2-2,NA,TRBV4-1,TRBD1,ASSRPRDRASGELF
TRBJ1-5,NA,TRBV19,NA,ASSPGTTYQPQH
TRBJ2-1,NA,TRBV28,TRBD1,ASRAGTATYNEQF
TRBJ1-5,NA,TRBV30,NA,AWTKGSNQPQH
TRBJ2-1,NA,TRBV5-1,NA,ASSKMGLDSYNEQF
TRBJ2-1,once,TRBV27,TRBD2,ASSLWGTSGAEQF
TRBJ1-5,NA,TRBV18,NA,ASSPTASNQPQH
TRBJ1-1,NA,TRBV28,NA,ASITTSRGAKNTEAF
TRBJ1-4,NA,TRBV28,NA,ASTMGLSNEKLF
TRBJ2-1,NA,TRBV11-2,TRBD2,ASSSGTSGNEQF
TRBJ1-5,NA,TRBV2,TRBD1,ASNTGGRQPQH
TRBJ1-1,NA,TRBV7-6,TRBD1,ASSPTSTQGLNTEAF
TRBJ1-5,once,TRBV5-1,NA,ASSEGHVNQPQH
TRBJ1-5,NA,TRBV5-1,NA,ASSHGTPNQPQH
TRBJ2-1,NA,TRBV19,NA,ASSIFLSFTYNEQF
TRBJ2-1,NA,TRBV5-4,NA,ATLFSGTYNEQF
TRBJ2-1,NA,TRBV2,TRBD2,ASSLTSGFYNEQF
TRBJ2-5,NA,TRBV6-5,NA,ASSLNRVGQETQY
TRBJ2-7,NA,TRBV19,TRBD1,ASSIFGQGAYEQY
TRBJ2-7,NA,TRBV5-1,TRBD1,ASSLSTGSYEQY
TRBJ2-7,NA,TRBV4-1,TRBD1,ASSQGQGAPYEQY
TRBJ1-4,NA,TRBV5-1,TRBD1,ASSSSEGADEKLF
TRBJ2-2,once,TRBV6-5,NA,ATLTGTGELF
TRBJ2-5,NA,TRBV4-2,TRBD2,ASSQDIAPAGGLRTQY
TRBJ1-1,few,TRBV6-5,NA,ASSTDGGEAF
TRBJ1-1,NA,TRBV27,NA,ASSLDRLNEAF
TRBJ1-2,NA,TRBV6-1,TRBD1,ASSDRDRGISNYGYT
TRBJ2-5,NA,TRBV13,TRBD1,ASSPGTAQETQY